This T cell receptor beta chain was recovered during a study of T cell clonotyping in hematopoietic cell transplantation. Whole-study findings and limits: Few recipient clonotypes overlapped donors; over 95% were de novo at given depth.

The CDR3 is 14 residues long. Germline assignment: CDR1 GTSNPN and CDR2 SVGIG (reference sequence). Measured with immunoSEQ multiplex PCR; TCRdb has only the in-frame clones, and not every one. The table shows under 10,000 clones, with roughly 76% occurring only once. A remark on this clone: What it binds is unknown.

The source is a female patient aged 50 to 65 who had an allogeneic stem cell transplant from an unrelated donor, so the T cells may come from the graft donor. Some clones in this sample may be carry-over from other donors' samples. The sequences come from peripheral blood mononuclear cells, collected 180 days after allogeneic stem cell transplant. This sequence joins TRBV30 and TRBJ1-6, with 7 bases aligning to TRBD1. This CDR3 is CATTPNRGYSPLHF. The CDR3 DNA sequence: TGTGCTACTACCCCAAACAGGGGCTACTCACCCCTCCACTTT.